This T cell receptor (beta chain) stems from a study of blood T cells in healthy people across ages. Germline assignment: CDR1 DFQATT and CDR2 SNEGSKA (reference sequence). V shed 0 bases and J 14 bases; nucleotides not matched to a gene: 7. This CDR3 region has 12 residues. Isolated PBMCs totaled at least 7 million in each sample. Primed by a sample-barcoded 5' primer and a J-beta primer mix, a second PCR proceeded for about 7 to 11 cycles. Tags on each cDNA molecule came from a template-switch adaptor with 12 random nucleotides. There were at least 3 million CDR3-containing paired-end reads obtained from each sample. TCRdb recomputed calls from the 5' RACE reads with MiXCR, one row per CDR3 protein. The sample lists roughly 800,000 distinct CDR3 sequences; nearly 60% were seen once.

The sample comprised blood. The chain joins TRBV20-1 to TRBJ2-1; 7 bases line up with TRBD2. The clonotype was recovered from a man aged 25-40 years in good health. The CDR3 reads CSARDPGLGKFF. The DNA for the CDR3 is TGCAGTGCTAGAGACCCCGGACTAGGGAAGTTCTTC.